The table lists the clone carrying this T cell receptor (beta chain) with a few counts. Its antigen is as yet unknown. This entry comes from a study of Graves' ophthalmopathy and Graves' hyperthyroidism. Study-wide points: In blood, most expanded thyroid clonotypes above 0.001 frequency were also detected.

Ophthalmopathy-affected donors exhibited moderate-to-severe activity, CAS ≥3, NOSPECS ≥4, and duration under 3 months. The CDR3 extends over 13 amino acids. Germline loops: CDR1 DFQATT, CDR2 SNEGSKA (reference sequence). The V and J ends lost 5 bases and 0 bases respectively, with 11 bases between them. CDR3 regions of TCR beta were amplified from RNA transcripts. In the first round, RT-PCR was carried out with HTBI primers, and a multiplex PCR formed the second round. TCRdb re-called the multiplex PCR reads with MiXCR, one entry per CDR3 protein. The profile shows 740,000 or so distinct CDR3 sequences, around 40% of them singletons.

Sequenced sample: peripheral blood. The genes are TRBV20-1 and TRBJ2-7; D perhaps matches TRBD2 (6 bases). The clonotype originates from an adult man with Graves' ophthalmopathy. The CDR3 DNA reads as TGCAGTGCTCCCGGAGGGAACTCCTACGAGCAGTACTTC. Its protein product is CSAPGGNSYEQYF.